This T cell receptor beta chain was sequenced for a study of blood T cells in healthy people across ages. A J-beta primer mix and a sample-barcoded 5' primer were used in a second PCR of about 7 to 12 cycles. Each of the cDNA molecules was tagged by a template-switch adaptor with 12 random nucleotides. TCRdb called the 5' RACE reads again in MiXCR, with one record for every CDR3 protein. The sample lists just under 750,000 distinct CDR3 sequences; about 20% were seen once. This clonotype was observed a handful of times. There are 14 residues in the CDR3. Germline V gene sequence: CDR1 SGHDT, CDR2 YYEEEE. Germline trimming cut 5 bases from V and 3 bases from J; bases unmatched to any gene: 5.

This chain connects TRBV5-6 to TRBJ2-1, with TRBD1 identical over 7 bases. What was sequenced was blood. This clonotype originated in a man in his 70s in good health. The CDR3 loop is CASSTWDSYNEQFF. Written as DNA, the CDR3 is TGTGCCAGCAGTACCTGGGACAGCTACAATGAGCAGTTCTTC.